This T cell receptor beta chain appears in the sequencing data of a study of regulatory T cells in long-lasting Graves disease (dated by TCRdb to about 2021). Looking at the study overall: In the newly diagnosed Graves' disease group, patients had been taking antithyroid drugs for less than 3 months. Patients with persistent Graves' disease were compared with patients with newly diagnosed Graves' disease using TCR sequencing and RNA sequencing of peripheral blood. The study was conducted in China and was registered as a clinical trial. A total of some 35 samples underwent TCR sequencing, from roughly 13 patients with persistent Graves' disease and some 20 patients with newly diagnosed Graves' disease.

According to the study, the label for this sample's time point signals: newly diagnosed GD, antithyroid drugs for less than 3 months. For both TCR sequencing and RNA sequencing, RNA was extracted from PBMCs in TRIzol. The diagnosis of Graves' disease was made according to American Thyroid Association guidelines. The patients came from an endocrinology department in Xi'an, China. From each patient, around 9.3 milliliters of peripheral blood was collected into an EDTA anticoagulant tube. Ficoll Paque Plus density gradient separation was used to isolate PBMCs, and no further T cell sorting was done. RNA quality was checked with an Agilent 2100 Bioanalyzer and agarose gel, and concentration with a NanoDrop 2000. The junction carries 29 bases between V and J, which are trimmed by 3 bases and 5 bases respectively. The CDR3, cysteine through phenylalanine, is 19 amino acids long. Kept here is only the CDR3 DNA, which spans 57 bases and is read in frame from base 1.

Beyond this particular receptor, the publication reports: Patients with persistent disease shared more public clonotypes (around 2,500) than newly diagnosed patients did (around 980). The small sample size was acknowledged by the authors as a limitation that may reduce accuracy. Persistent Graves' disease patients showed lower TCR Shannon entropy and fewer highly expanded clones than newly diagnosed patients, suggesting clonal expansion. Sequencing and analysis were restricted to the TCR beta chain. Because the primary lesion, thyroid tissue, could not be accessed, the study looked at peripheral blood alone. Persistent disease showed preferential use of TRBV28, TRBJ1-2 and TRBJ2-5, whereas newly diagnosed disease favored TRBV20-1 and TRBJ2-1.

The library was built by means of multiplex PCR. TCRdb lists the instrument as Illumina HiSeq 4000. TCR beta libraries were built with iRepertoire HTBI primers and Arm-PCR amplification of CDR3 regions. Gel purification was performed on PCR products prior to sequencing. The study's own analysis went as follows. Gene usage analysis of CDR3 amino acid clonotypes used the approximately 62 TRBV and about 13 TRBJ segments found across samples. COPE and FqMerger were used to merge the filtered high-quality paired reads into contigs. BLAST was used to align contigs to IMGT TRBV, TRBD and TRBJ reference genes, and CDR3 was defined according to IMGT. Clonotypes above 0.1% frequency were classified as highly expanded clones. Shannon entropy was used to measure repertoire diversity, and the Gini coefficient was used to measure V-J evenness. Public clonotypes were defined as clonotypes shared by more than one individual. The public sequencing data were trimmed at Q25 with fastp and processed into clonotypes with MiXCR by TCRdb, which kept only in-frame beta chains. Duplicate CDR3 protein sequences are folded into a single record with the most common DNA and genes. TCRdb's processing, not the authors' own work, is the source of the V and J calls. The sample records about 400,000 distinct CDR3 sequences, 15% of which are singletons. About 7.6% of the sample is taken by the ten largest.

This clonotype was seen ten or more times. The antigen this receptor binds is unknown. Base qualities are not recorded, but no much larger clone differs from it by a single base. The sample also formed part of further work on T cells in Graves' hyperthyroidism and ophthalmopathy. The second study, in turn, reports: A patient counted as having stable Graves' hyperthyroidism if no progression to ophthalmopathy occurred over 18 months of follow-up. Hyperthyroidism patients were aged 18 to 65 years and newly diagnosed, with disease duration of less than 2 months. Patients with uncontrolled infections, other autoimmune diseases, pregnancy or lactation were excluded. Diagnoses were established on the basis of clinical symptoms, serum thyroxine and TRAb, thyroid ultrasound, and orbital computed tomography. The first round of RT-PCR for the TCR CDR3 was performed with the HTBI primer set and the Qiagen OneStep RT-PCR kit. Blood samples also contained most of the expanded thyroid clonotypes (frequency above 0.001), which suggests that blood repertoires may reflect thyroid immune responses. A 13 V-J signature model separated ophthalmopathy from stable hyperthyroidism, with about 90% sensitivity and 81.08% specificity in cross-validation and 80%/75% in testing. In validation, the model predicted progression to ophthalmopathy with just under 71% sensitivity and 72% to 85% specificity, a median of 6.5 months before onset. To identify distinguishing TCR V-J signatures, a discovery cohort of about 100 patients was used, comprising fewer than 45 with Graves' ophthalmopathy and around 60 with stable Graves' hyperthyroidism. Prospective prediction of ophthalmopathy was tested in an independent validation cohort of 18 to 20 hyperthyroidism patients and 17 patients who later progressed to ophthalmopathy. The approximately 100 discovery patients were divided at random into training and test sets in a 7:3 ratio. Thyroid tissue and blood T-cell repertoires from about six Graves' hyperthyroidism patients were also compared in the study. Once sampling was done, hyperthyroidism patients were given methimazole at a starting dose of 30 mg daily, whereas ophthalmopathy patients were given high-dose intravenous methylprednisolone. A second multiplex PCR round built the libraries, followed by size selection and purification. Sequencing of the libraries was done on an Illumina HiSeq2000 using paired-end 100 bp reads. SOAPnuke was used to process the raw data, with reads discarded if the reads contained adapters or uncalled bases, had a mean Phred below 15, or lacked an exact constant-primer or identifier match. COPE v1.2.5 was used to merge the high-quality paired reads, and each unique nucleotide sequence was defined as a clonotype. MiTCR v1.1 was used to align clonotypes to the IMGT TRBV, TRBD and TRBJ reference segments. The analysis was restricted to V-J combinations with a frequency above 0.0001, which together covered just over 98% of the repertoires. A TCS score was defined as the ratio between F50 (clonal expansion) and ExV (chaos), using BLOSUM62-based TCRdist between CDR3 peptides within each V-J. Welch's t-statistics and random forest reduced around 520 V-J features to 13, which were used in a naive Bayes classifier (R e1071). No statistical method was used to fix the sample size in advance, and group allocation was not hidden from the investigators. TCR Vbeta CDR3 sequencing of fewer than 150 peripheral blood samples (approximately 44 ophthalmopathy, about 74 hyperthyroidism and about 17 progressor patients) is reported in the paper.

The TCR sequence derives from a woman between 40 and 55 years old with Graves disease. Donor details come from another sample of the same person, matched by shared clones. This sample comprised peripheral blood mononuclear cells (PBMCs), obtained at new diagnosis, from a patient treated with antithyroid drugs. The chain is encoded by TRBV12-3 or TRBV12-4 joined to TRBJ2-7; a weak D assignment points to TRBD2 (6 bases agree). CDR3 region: CASSFKPLWRGGVLHEQYF. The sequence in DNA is TGTGCCAGCAGTTTCAAACCCCTCTGGCGGGGAGGTGTGCTCCACGAGCAGTACTTC.